This T cell receptor beta chain was identified in a study of shared clonotypes between healthy human individuals. CD45RO-negative CD8 cells positively selected for CCR7 made up the naive population, which excluded terminally differentiated effector memory CD45RA+ cells. Germline loops: CDR1 SGDLS, CDR2 YYNGEE. Trimming stripped 5 bases from V and 8 bases from J, with 19 bases between. The CDR3 consists of 14 residues. Sequencing used immunoSEQ multiplex PCR; TCRdb keeps in-frame clones, though not all of them. Of about 2.1 million clones listed, more than 85% are singletons. The chain is built from TRBV9 and TRBJ1-2, with D possibly being TRBD1 (6 bases). This sequence originates from a man aged 18-30 years in good health. Some clones in this sample may be carry-over from other donors' samples. The sequenced sample consisted of naive CD8+ T cells from PBMCs. This CDR3 reads CASRGGPGTFGYTF. The CDR3, as DNA: TGTGCCAGCAGGGGGGGGCCTGGGACCTTCGGCTACACCTTC.